Sequencing of this T cell receptor (beta chain) was carried out in a study of spatial heterogeneity in lung cancer. About the study: Sequencing covered available follow-up PBMC samples collected a median of approximately 2 years after resection. Study outcomes and limitations: Whereas they appeared in blood less at follow-up, ubiquitous expanded tumor TCRs appeared there more at resection.

TCRdb reprocessed the 5' RACE reads with MiXCR, giving one entry per CDR3 protein. This sample has about 29,000 distinct CDR3 sequences, with roughly a tenth found just once. This CDR3 region has 16 residues. The V segment lost 6 bases and the J segment 3 bases; nucleotides outside the gene matches: 12. Germline loops: CDR1 MDHEN, CDR2 SYDVKM. Specified time point: blood at routine non-recurrence follow-up after resection. Frozen PBMC, nontumor lung or tumor provided whole RNA, which was sequenced unsorted. This clonotype has ten or more counts. The antigen is unknown. Source: PBMCs, taken at follow-up. This receptor was taken from a female donor with early-stage non-small cell lung cancer. The genes are TRBV28 and TRBJ2-7; TRBD1 aligns across 9 bases. CDR3: CASSQTWTGDHYEQYF. The CDR3 nucleotides are TGTGCCAGCAGCCAGACATGGACAGGGGACCACTACGAGCAGTACTTC.